Below are 5 T cell receptor beta chains sequenced from a single sample in a study of OX40 agonist ivuxolimab in advanced cancers. Here immunoSEQ multiplex PCR was the method, and the copy in TCRdb shows in-frame clones only, minus some. Of tens of thousands of clones in the sample, 88% were seen once. The input for sequencing was CD4+ or CD8+ T cells sorted from blood, taken in a trial of the OX40 agonist ivuxolimab. Receptors were obtained from an adult with an advanced solid tumor such as melanoma, head and neck, liver or kidney cancer.

This chain connects TRBV7-3 to TRBJ2-2; D may be TRBD2 (5 bases). Germline V CDR1 and CDR2: SGHTA, FQGTGA. Trimming left V 3 bases short and J 9 bases short, with 11 bases between. CDR3 length: 13 amino acids. The chain's CDR3 is CASSLVSSRELFF. In DNA, the CDR3 is TGTGCCAGCAGCTTGGTTTCTAGCAGGGAGCTGTTTTTT.

The chain links TRBV10-3 to TRBJ2-7; 8 bases align to TRBD1. Germline CDR1 and CDR2: ENHRY and SYGVKD. V lost 4 bases and J lost 0; bases outside the gene matches: 8. The CDR3 totals 16 residues. CDR3 coding DNA: TGTGCCATCAGTGGGGGGGACAGGCGGTCCTCCTACGAGCAGTACTTC. Translation: CAISGGDRRSSYEQYF.

J is TRBJ2-7 and V is TRBV18; D gene ambiguous. The CDR3 is 13 amino acids. V lost 5 bases, J lost 0 bases, and 8 bases lay in between. Per the germline V gene, CDR1 is KGHSH and CDR2 is LQKENI. In DNA form, the CDR3 reads TGTGCCAGCTCAAATGGGATCTCCTACGAGCAGTACTTC. Encoded protein: CASSNGISYEQYF.

Here the CDR3 reads CASSDSSVNTPGGFWASSYEQYF. The CDR3 DNA reads TGTGCCAGCAGTGACTCGAGTGTTAATACTCCAGGGGGGTTTTGGGCGAGCTCCTACGAGCAGTACTTC. The chain couples TRBV6-4 to TRBJ2-7, with D perhaps TRBD1 (7 bases). Trimming left V 0 bases short and J 0 bases short, with 33 bases between. This CDR3 is 23 amino acids long. Germline CDR1 reads MRHNA; CDR2 reads SNTAGT.

The V gene is TRBV9, the J gene TRBJ2-2; tentative D call: TRBD2 (6 bases). The V gene lost 3 bases and the J gene lost 6 bases, with 15 bases spanning the gap. CDR1 is SGDLS, CDR2 YYNGEE, per germline. CDR3 length: 15 residues. The CDR3 here is CASSAGLEYSGELFF. CDR3 coding DNA: TGTGCCAGCAGCGCGGGACTCGAATATTCCGGGGAGCTGTTTTTT.